Listed here are 32 T cell receptor beta chains from one sample, sequenced in a study of STAT5B mutations in CD4+ large granular lymphocyte leukemia. Clones were read by immunoSEQ multiplex PCR, and TCRdb kept only the in-frame ones, dropping some. Among fewer than 45,000 clones listed, approximately 83% were seen once. The material sequenced was CD4+ T cells from blood buffy coats. Receptor source: a human donor in good health.

V and J are TRBV5-6 and TRBJ1-2; tentatively, D is TRBD1 (5 bases). The germline V and J ends were trimmed by 4 bases and 4 bases, with 14 bases remaining between them. This CDR3 has 14 amino acids. Germline V gene lookup returns CDR1 SGHDT and CDR2 YYEEEE. The CDR3 nucleotides read TGTGCCAGCAGCGCGGGACTTCGGGGCTATGGCTACACCTTC. The encoded protein is CASSAGLRGYGYTF. Full variable domain (outside the CDR3, taken from reference TRBV5-6 and TRBJ1-2): DAGVTQSPTHLIKTRGQQVTLRCSPKSGHDTVSWYQQALGQGPQFIFQYYEEEERQRGNFPDRFSGHQFPNYSSELNVNALLLGDSALYLCASSAGLRGYGYTFGSGTRLTVV.

V usage is TRBV7-2 and J usage is TRBJ2-2; no reliable D call. Trimming took off 5 bases at V and 5 bases at J, with 18 bases between the two ends. The CDR3 contains 16 residues. Germline V gene lookup returns CDR1 SGHTA and CDR2 FQGNSA. CDR3 protein: CASSPPATWETGELFF. The CDR3 DNA follows: TGTGCCAGCAGCCCCCCGGCTACCTGGGAAACCGGGGAGCTGTTTTTT.

The gene calls are TRBV6-5 and TRBJ1-1, with D possibly matching TRBD1 (5 bases). Germline CDR1 MNHEY, CDR2 SVGAGI. Trimming took off 6 bases at V and 7 bases at J, with 15 bases between the two ends. This CDR3 spans 13 amino acids. The CDR3 spells CASRPVGGDEAFF. CDR3 DNA: TGTGCCAGCAGGCCGGTTGGGGGAGATGAAGCTTTCTTT.

The chain has TRBV4-1 and TRBJ2-5, with D possibly TRBD2 on 5 matching bases. The length of the CDR3 is 16 residues. CDR1 and CDR2 (germline): MGHRA, YSYEKL. Trimming took off 3 bases at V and 5 bases at J, with 19 bases between the two ends. The CDR3 sequence: CASSQDGVGVGETQYF. The CDR3 DNA reads TGCGCCAGCAGCCAGGACGGGGTTGGTGTGGGGGAGACCCAGTACTTC.

This chain links TRBV7-3 with TRBJ2-3; weak D call: TRBD1 (6 bases). Germline lookup yields CDR1 SGHTA and CDR2 FQGTGA. The ends were cut back, 4 bases at V and 7 bases at J, with 15 bases in the middle. There are 14 residues in the CDR3. DNA of the CDR3: TGTGCCAGCAGCTCAGGACAGTCCGGTCATACGCAGTATTTT. It translates to CASSSGQSGHTQYF.

The sample holds a few counts of this clone. This chain joins TRBV2 and TRBJ1-5; D unresolved. The CDR3 covers 14 residues. The germline gives CDR1 SNHLY, CDR2 FYNNEI. Between the trimmed V and J ends, which lost 0 bases and 4 bases, there was a span of 7 bases. CDR3 in DNA: TGTGCCAGCAGTGAAGCGGGCCCAAATCAGCCCCAGCATTTT. Its protein product is CASSEAGPNQPQHF.

CDR3: CASSPPRDTGELFF. The DNA of the CDR3 is TGTGCCAGCTCACCGCCGCGGGACACCGGGGAGCTGTTTTTT. The V and J genes are TRBV18 and TRBJ2-2; D is perhaps TRBD2 (5 bases). The CDR3 has 14 residues. Germline values: CDR1 KGHSH, CDR2 LQKENI. The V end lost 3 bases, the J end lost 3 bases, and 8 bases lay between the germline ends.

The chain combines TRBV7-9 with TRBJ2-5, with D perhaps being TRBD1 or TRBD2 (5 bases each). CDR3 length equals 12 residues. Germline-derived CDR1 and CDR2 are SEHNR and FQNEAQ (reference sequence). The ends were cut back, 7 bases at V and 4 bases at J, with 10 bases in the middle. CDR3 amino acids: CASTPRGETQYF. The DNA for the CDR3 is TGTGCCAGCACCCCGAGGGGAGAGACCCAGTACTTC.

This clone was seen a single time. This chain joins TRBV30 and TRBJ2-7, with D perhaps matching TRBD2 (5 bases). Germline CDR1 reads GTSNPN; CDR2 reads SVGIG (reference sequence). This CDR3 comprises 13 residues. V lost 3 bases and J lost 1, with 10 bases in between. The CDR3 DNA sequence: TGTGCCTGGAGGAGGGCAGTTTCCTACGAGCAGTACTTC. Translated: CAWRRAVSYEQYF.

This chain joins TRBV19 and TRBJ2-3; TRBD1 or TRBD2 may be the D gene (5 bases each). Germline CDR1 and CDR2: LNHDA and SQIVND (reference sequence). The CDR3 length is 15 residues. Trimming stripped 3 bases from V and 0 bases from J, with 10 bases between. CDR3 residues: CASSIPGRSTDTQYF. The CDR3 bases are TGTGCCAGTAGTATCCCGGGACGAAGCACAGATACGCAGTATTTT.

The V and J genes are TRBV27 and TRBJ1-5; 9 bases line up with TRBD1. Germline assignment: CDR1 MNHEY and CDR2 SMNVEV (reference sequence). V dropped 8 bases and J dropped 5; count of bases not matched to a gene: 4. The CDR3 is 13 residues long. The CDR3 protein is CASGYRGHQPQHF. The CDR3 DNA sequence: TGTGCCAGCGGATACAGGGGGCATCAGCCCCAGCATTTT.

This sequence joins TRBV15 and TRBJ2-1; possible D gene TRBD1, 5 bases. V lost 1 base, J lost 5 bases, and 12 bases lay in between. This CDR3 is 15 amino acids long. CDR1 and CDR2 from the germline V gene are LNHNV and YYDKDF (reference sequence). CDR3 nucleotides: TGTGCCACCAGCAGAGTCGTAGGGGTCGACAATGAGCAGTTCTTC. Protein: CATSRVVGVDNEQFF.

The chain links TRBV6-1 to TRBJ2-7, with 7 bases aligning to TRBD1. Germline V CDR1 and CDR2: MNHNS, SASEGT. The V gene end was trimmed by 4 bases and the J gene end by 7 bases; junction bases not matched to a gene: 10. This CDR3 is built from 14 residues. The CDR3 nucleotides are TGTGCCAGCAGTGGGAGACAGGGTGGGTTTGAGCAGTACTTC. Protein: CASSGRQGGFEQYF.

Only one count was recorded for this clone. This rearrangement joins TRBV7-2 to TRBJ2-5, with a weak D call TRBD2 (6 bases). V was trimmed by 4 bases and J by 3 bases, leaving 9 bases between them. Germline values: CDR1 SGHTA, CDR2 FQGNSA. The CDR3 extends over 13 amino acids. CDR3 in DNA: TGTGCCAGCAGCTCCCGACTAGAAGAGACCCAGTACTTC. Protein: CASSSRLEETQYF.

This chain links TRBV27 with TRBJ2-7; 7 positions match TRBD2. With V trimmed by 5 bases and J by 2 bases, 9 bases remained unmatched. This CDR3 has 15 residues. CDR1 is MNHEY and CDR2 is SMNVEV in the germline V gene (reference sequence). CDR3 in amino acids: CASSPRDYPTYEQYF. The CDR3 bases are TGTGCCAGCAGTCCGCGGGACTACCCCACCTACGAGCAGTACTTC.

The genes are TRBV6-1 and TRBJ1-1; D gene unclear. Trimming left V 6 bases short and J 3 bases short, with 11 bases between. CDR1 and CDR2 from the germline V gene are MNHNS and SASEGT. This CDR3 comprises 13 residues. The CDR3 protein is CASRRAGDTEAFF. The DNA for the CDR3 is TGTGCCAGCAGACGAGCGGGCGACACTGAAGCTTTCTTT.

The genes are TRBV6-1 and TRBJ2-5, with 7 bases identical to TRBD2. V shed 4 bases, J shed 7 bases, and the junction held 9 bases outside the gene matches. Germline lookup yields CDR1 MNHNS and CDR2 SASEGT. The CDR3 sequence is 14 residues long. The CDR3 DNA reads TGTGCCAGCAGTGGGGAGGGAAGGGTTTCGACCCAGTACTTC. Translated, it gives CASSGEGRVSTQYF.

The gene calls are TRBV13 and TRBJ2-4; 7 bases are a match to TRBD2. Germline lookup yields CDR1 PRHDT and CDR2 FYEKMQ (reference sequence). The V segment lost 0 bases and the J segment 0 bases; nucleotides outside the gene matches: 2. The CDR3 contains 16 residues. CDR3 in amino acids: CASSLGAGVAKNIQYF. As DNA, the CDR3 is TGTGCCAGCAGCTTAGGTGCGGGGGTAGCCAAAAACATTCAGTACTTC. The variable domain in full, with the rest retrieved from reference TRBV13 and TRBJ2-4, is AAGVIQSPRHLIKEKRETATLKCYPIPRHDTVYWYQQGPGQDPQFLISFYEKMQSDKGSIPDRFSAQQFSDYHSELNMSSLELGDSALYFCASSLGAGVAKNIQYFGAGTRLSVL.

V gene TRBV10-1 combines with J gene TRBJ2-2; D possibly corresponds to TRBD2 (5 bases). Between the trimmed V and J ends, which lost 7 bases and 4 bases, there was a span of 22 bases. Germline values: CDR1 WNHNN, CDR2 SYGVQD (reference sequence). This CDR3 has 17 amino acids. CDR3 bases: TGCGCCAGCAACCCCATACTAGAATTGGAGGTCACCGGGGAGCTGTTTTTT. Protein sequence: CASNPILELEVTGELFF.

The rearrangement joins TRBV4-1 to TRBJ2-2; 10 bases map to TRBD2. Germline V gives CDR1 MGHRA, CDR2 YSYEKL. After removal of 0 bases from V and 5 bases from J, the junction contained 12 bases not matched to a gene. This CDR3 is 19 amino acids long. The chain's CDR3 is CASSQDRSSGGLGTGELFF. DNA for the CDR3: TGCGCCAGCAGCCAAGATCGGTCTAGCGGGGGCCTGGGGACCGGGGAGCTGTTTTTT.

This chain uses TRBV11-2 with TRBJ1-4, with D unclear. The CDR3 is 14 residues long. The germline V gene has CDR1 SGHAT and CDR2 FQNNGV. V lost 5 bases, J lost 4 bases, and 11 bases lay in between. The CDR3 DNA is TGTGCCAGCAGCCTGACGGGCAATAATGAAAAACTGTTTTTT. Translation: CASSLTGNNEKLFF. Combining the CDR3 with reference TRBV11-2 and TRBJ1-4 gives the whole variable domain EAGVAQSPRYKIIEKRQSVAFWCNPISGHATLYWYQQILGQGPKLLIQFQNNGVVDDSQLPKDRFSAERLKGVDSTLKIQPAKLEDSAVYLCASSLTGNNEKLFFGSGTQLSVL.

The chain's CDR3 is CASSPSGQGYEQYF. The CDR3 bases are TGTGCCAGCAGCCCATCCGGACAGGGCTACGAGCAGTACTTC. The chain joins TRBV28 to TRBJ2-7; 8 bases line up with TRBD1. V shed 6 bases, J shed 3 bases, and the junction held 7 bases outside the gene matches. CDR1 is MDHEN, CDR2 SYDVKM, per germline. The length of the CDR3 is 14 residues.

V is TRBV18 and J is TRBJ2-1, with TRBD1 matching over 8 bases. The V gene end was trimmed by 2 bases and the J gene end by 10 bases; junction bases not matched to a gene: 4. Germline V lookup: CDR1 KGHSH, CDR2 LQKENI. The CDR3 totals 13 residues. CDR3 loop: CASSPGTGTEQFF. CDR3 nucleotide sequence: TGTGCCAGCTCACCAGGGACAGGAACGGAGCAGTTCTTC. Filled out from reference TRBV18 and TRBJ2-1, the complete variable domain reads NAGVMQNPRHLVRRRGQEARLRCSPMKGHSHVYWYRQLPEEGLKFMVYLQKENIIDESGMPKERFSAEFPKEGPSILRIQQVVRGDSAAYFCASSPGTGTEQFFGPGTRLTVL.

The chain carries TRBV28 and TRBJ2-5, with D perhaps matching TRBD1 or TRBD2 (5 bases each). V dropped 2 bases and J dropped 5 bases, with 9 bases sitting between them. The CDR3 is made up of 13 amino acids. From germline, CDR1 is MDHEN and CDR2 SYDVKM. The CDR3 spells CASSLPGTETQYF. CDR3 DNA: TGTGCCAGCAGTTTACCAGGGACCGAGACCCAGTACTTC.

The V gene is TRBV7-2, the J gene TRBJ2-1, with TRBD1 matching 7 bases. The CDR3 consists of 13 residues. V was clipped by 2 bases and J by 6 bases; unmatched bases: 1. Germline V gene lookup returns CDR1 SGHTA and CDR2 FQGNSA. This CDR3 is CASSLTGANEQFF. CDR3 nucleotide sequence: TGTGCCAGCAGCTTAACAGGGGCCAATGAGCAGTTCTTC. Full variable domain (outside the CDR3, taken from reference TRBV7-2 and TRBJ2-1): GAGVSQSPSNKVTEKGKDVELRCDPISGHTALYWYRQSLGQGLEFLIYFQGNSAPDKSGLPSDRFSAERTGGSVSTLTIQRTQQEDSAVYLCASSLTGANEQFFGPGTRLTVL.

CDR3 nucleotides: TGTGCCAGCAGCCCCGGTAGCGGGAGGCAAGAGACCCAGTACTTC. Translation gives CASSPGSGRQETQYF. The chain combines TRBV13 with TRBJ2-5, with TRBD2 identical over 10 bases. V shed 5 bases and J 2 bases; nucleotides not matched to a gene: 5. The CDR3 runs 15 residues. Germline CDR1 is PRHDT and CDR2 is FYEKMQ (reference sequence).

The chain recombines TRBV4-2 with TRBJ1-3; 7 bases are a match to TRBD1. Germline CDR1 and CDR2: LGHNA and YNFKEQ. V trimming: 0 bases; J trimming: 4 bases; junction bases outside the gene matches: 6. This CDR3 has 16 residues. CDR3 in amino acids: CASSQDPGQVGNTIYF. The CDR3 coding sequence is TGTGCCAGCAGCCAAGATCCTGGACAGGTGGGAAACACCATATATTTT.

This chain connects TRBV7-2 to TRBJ2-3; D remains unclear. CDR1 and CDR2 (germline): SGHTA, FQGNSA. The CDR3 is 13 amino acids. The V gene lost 4 bases and the J gene lost 1 base, with 6 bases spanning the gap. CDR3 nucleotides: TGTGCCAGCAGCTCGTCCCGCACAGATACGCAGTATTTT. It encodes CASSSSRTDTQYF.

This sequence joins TRBV9 and TRBJ1-2; 8 bases fit TRBD1. Germline values: CDR1 SGDLS, CDR2 YYNGEE. CDR3 size: 17 residues. The V gene end was trimmed by 3 bases and the J gene end by 8 bases; junction bases not matched to a gene: 18. CDR3 sequence: CASSGGALFLQGGGYTF. The CDR3 DNA follows: TGTGCCAGCAGCGGAGGGGCCTTATTTTTACAGGGGGGCGGCTACACCTTC.

This clone has more than one count but fewer than ten. The chain couples TRBV4-1 to TRBJ1-1; no reliable D call. The CDR3 has 15 amino acids. From germline, CDR1 is MGHRA and CDR2 YSYEKL. The V gene lost 1 base and the J gene lost 1 base, with 10 bases spanning the gap. This CDR3 reads CASSQGSMGNTEAFF. The CDR3 DNA is TGCGCCAGCAGCCAAGGGTCGATGGGGAACACTGAAGCTTTCTTT.

The V and J genes are TRBV5-1 and TRBJ2-3, with D perhaps matching TRBD1 (6 bases). Between the trimmed V and J ends, which lost 4 bases and 3 bases, there was a span of 12 bases. The CDR3 length is 14 residues. From germline, CDR1 is SGHRS and CDR2 YFSETQ. This CDR3 reads CASSLQGITDTQYF. The CDR3 DNA sequence: TGCGCCAGCAGCCTACAGGGAATAACAGATACGCAGTATTTT.

This chain connects TRBV30 to TRBJ2-5, with 9 positions matching TRBD2. Unmatched junction bases numbered 8, after V lost 4 bases and J lost 5 bases. CDR1 and CDR2 from the germline V gene are GTSNPN and SVGIG (reference sequence). The length of the CDR3 is 14 residues. The CDR3 is CAWTKRLAGETQYF. The CDR3 DNA reads TGTGCCTGGACCAAGCGGCTAGCGGGGGAGACCCAGTACTTC.